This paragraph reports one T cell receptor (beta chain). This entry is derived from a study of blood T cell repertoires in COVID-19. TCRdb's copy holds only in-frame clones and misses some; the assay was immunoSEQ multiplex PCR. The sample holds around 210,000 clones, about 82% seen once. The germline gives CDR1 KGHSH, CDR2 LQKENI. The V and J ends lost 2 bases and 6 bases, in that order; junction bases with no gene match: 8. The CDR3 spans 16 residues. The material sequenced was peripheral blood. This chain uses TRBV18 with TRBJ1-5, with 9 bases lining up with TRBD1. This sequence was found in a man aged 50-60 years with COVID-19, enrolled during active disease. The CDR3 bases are TGTGCCAGCTCACCAACAAAGGACAGGGGAATTCAGCCCCAGCATTTT. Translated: CASSPTKDRGIQPQHF.